What follows are 24 T cell receptor beta chains derived from one specimen sequenced in a study of molecular identifiers for immune sequencing clone quantification. TCRdb used MiXCR to reprocess the PCR reads, holding one entry per CDR3 protein. The sample shows a few hundred thousand distinct CDR3 sequences, roughly 24% of them seen only once. The sample taken for sequencing was naive CD8+ T cells from blood, with Jurkat cell RNA spiked in. Subset reported: FACS-sorted CD8+CD4-CCR7+CD45RA+ naive T cells. All receptors derive from a human donor in good health. Some libraries in this study had Jurkat cell RNA spiked in.

The gene calls are TRBV6-5 and TRBJ2-3; 16 bases align to TRBD2. This CDR3 comprises 18 residues. The trim removed 0 bases at V and 2 bases at J, leaving 2 bases unmatched. Looked up from germline, CDR1 is MNHEY and CDR2 is SVGAGI. The CDR3 DNA sequence: TGTGCCAGCAGTTACTCTGGGACTAGCGGGGGGGCCACAGATACGCAGTATTTT. It is translated as CASSYSGTSGGATDTQYF.

This clonotype was detected many times. V usage is TRBV27 and J usage is TRBJ2-6, with D uncertain. The CDR3 is 13 residues long. Germline V gene sequence: CDR1 MNHEY, CDR2 SMNVEV (reference sequence). V dropped 0 bases and J dropped 3 bases, with 0 bases sitting between them. Here the CDR3 reads CASSLSGANVLTF. DNA of the CDR3: TGTGCCAGCAGTTTATCTGGGGCCAACGTCCTGACTTTC.

On this clonotype: A read error is likely, as this CDR3 ends without the conserved phenylalanine or tryptophan. The V gene is TRBV7-9, the J gene TRBJ2-5; unclear D gene. CDR1 and CDR2 (germline): SEHNR, FQNEAQ (reference sequence). The CDR3 is 14 residues long. The V and J ends lost 8 bases and 5 bases respectively, with 18 bases between them. The CDR3 nucleotides read TGTGCCAGCCCCCCCCCCCGGGCCACGGAGACCCAGTACTAC. Translated, it gives CASPPPRATETQYY.

This clonotype was seen more than once but under ten times. The V gene is TRBV19, the J gene TRBJ1-2; no clear D. Germline CDR1 LNHDA, CDR2 SQIVND (reference sequence). CDR3 length: 15 residues. V dropped 0 bases and J dropped 0 bases, with 8 bases sitting between them. This CDR3 reads CASSIDPVANYGYTF. The CDR3 DNA reads as TGTGCCAGTAGTATAGATCCGGTGGCTAACTATGGCTACACCTTC. Combining the CDR3 with reference TRBV19 and TRBJ1-2 gives the whole variable domain DGGITQSPKYLFRKEGQNVTLSCEQNLNHDAMYWYRQDPGQGLRLIYYSQIVNDFQKGDIAEGYSVSREKKESFPLTVTSAQKNPTAFYLCASSIDPVANYGYTFGSGTRLTVV.

This clonotype was recorded at least ten times. The junction differs from germline at one of its ends, possibly a read error. V gene TRBV29-1 combines with J gene TRBJ2-7; the D gene could be TRBD1 or TRBD2 (7 bases each). The CDR3 runs 13 residues. Germline CDR1 and CDR2: SQVTM and ANQGSEA. Written as DNA, the CDR3 is TGCAGCGTCGAAGACAGGGAGGGACGGGGGCAGTACTTC. Its translation is CSVEDREGRGQYF.

This clonotype has a single count. This may come from a read error, since a much larger clone is one base off. This CDR3 is missing its conserved last phenylalanine or tryptophan, likely due to a read error. This chain joins TRBV5-4 and TRBJ2-7, with a possible D match to TRBD2 (5 bases). The CDR3 consists of 14 residues. Trimming removed 0 bases from V and 0 bases from J, with 7 bases in between. In germline, CDR1 is SGHNT, CDR2 YYREEE (reference sequence). The CDR3 DNA follows: TGTGCCAGCAGCTTGGGACTAAGCTCCTACGAGCAGTACCTC. It codes for CASSLGLSSYEQYL.

Written as DNA, the CDR3 is TGTGCCAGCAGTGAGTGGCTAGCGGGACCGGGAGGGGACATTCAGTACTTC. Its protein is CASSEWLAGPGGDIQYF. The rearrangement uses TRBV2 and TRBJ2-4; TRBD2 matches 9 bases. The CDR3 loop spans 17 amino acids. Germline trimming cut 3 bases from V and 8 bases from J; bases unmatched to any gene: 14. The germline V gene has CDR1 SNHLY and CDR2 FYNNEI.

The chain is built from TRBV20-1 and TRBJ2-7; 14 bases map to TRBD2. With V trimmed by 6 bases and J by 1 base, 8 bases remained unmatched. The CDR3 is 16 residues long. Germline CDR1 is DFQATT and CDR2 is SNEGSKA (reference sequence). The chain's CDR3 is CSAGLAGAPISYEQYF. The DNA for the CDR3 is TGCAGTGCGGGACTAGCGGGAGCCCCAATTTCCTACGAGCAGTACTTC.

This sequence joins TRBV14 and TRBJ2-7, with a tentative D call TRBD1 (5 bases). The CDR3 length is 15 residues. Trimming took 2 bases from V and 1 from J, leaving 12 bases between them. Germline lookup yields CDR1 SGHDN and CDR2 FVKESK. The CDR3 nucleotides are TGTGCCAGCAGCCAATACGGAGCAGGGTCCTACGAGCAGTACTTC. Residues: CASSQYGAGSYEQYF.

The chain uses TRBV6-5 and TRBJ2-5; 10 bases are shared with TRBD1. Germline V CDR1 and CDR2: MNHEY, SVGAGI. The CDR3 totals 16 residues. V dropped 2 bases and J dropped 5; count of bases not matched to a gene: 8. CDR3 residues: CASSYEATGGEETQYF. The CDR3 DNA reads as TGTGCCAGCAGTTACGAGGCGACAGGGGGCGAGGAGACCCAGTACTTC.

The chain joins TRBV20-1 to TRBJ1-1; D perhaps matches TRBD1 (6 bases). The V end lost 3 bases, the J end lost 3 bases, and 20 bases lay between the germline ends. Germline V gene data show CDR1 as DFQATT and CDR2 as SNEGSKA (reference sequence). The CDR3 spans 16 residues. CDR3 nucleotide sequence: TGCAGTGCTAGTGCGGGGGCCCTGGGGGCCCACACTGAAGCTTTCTTT. Translation: CSASAGALGAHTEAFF.

This clonotype was counted many times. This chain joins TRBV28 and TRBJ1-2; D uncertain. The CDR3 sequence is 13 residues long. Looked up from germline, CDR1 is MDHEN and CDR2 is SYDVKM. The V end was cut by 1 base, the J end by 13 bases, with 16 bases between. The CDR3 bases are TGTGCCAGCAGTTTATATGGTGCCCCCGCCCCCACCTTC. This encodes CASSLYGAPAPTF.

A note on this clonotype: At one end, the junction sequence differs from germline, possibly due to a read error. The V and J genes are TRBV4-2 and TRBJ2-7; 13 nucleotides align to TRBD2. The germline CDR1 and CDR2 sequences are LGHNA and YNFKEQ. The CDR3 sequence is 15 residues long. CDR3 coding DNA: TGTGCCGGCAGCCAAGGGACTAGCGGGACCTACGAGCAGTACTTC. The encoded protein is CAGSQGTSGTYEQYF.

Ten or more counts support this clonotype. The chain uses TRBV28 and TRBJ2-2, with D unresolved. V gave up 6 bases and J gave up 0 bases, with 26 bases separating them. This CDR3 spans 20 amino acids. Germline V gene lookup returns CDR1 MDHEN and CDR2 SYDVKM. CDR3 residues: CASSPVRGVDLLPNTGELFF. CDR3 sequence (DNA): TGTGCCAGCAGCCCCGTCCGTGGGGTCGACCTACTACCGAACACCGGGGAGCTGTTTTTT.

This clonotype occurred many times. The chain carries TRBV7-9 and TRBJ2-4; D is possibly TRBD1 (5 bases). The CDR3 spans 14 residues. Per germline, CDR1 SEHNR and CDR2 FQNEAQ (reference sequence). Trimming removed 1 base at V and 4 bases at J, with 8 bases between. The CDR3 DNA sequence: TGTGCCAGCAGCTTAGGGACAATGAAAAACATTCAGTACTTC. Encoded protein: CASSLGTMKNIQYF.

Concerning this clonotype itself: Since the CDR3 does not end with the conserved phenylalanine or tryptophan, this likely comes from a read error. This chain links TRBV5-1 with TRBJ1-5; 9 bases align to TRBD1. CDR3 length: 14 residues. Per germline, CDR1 SGHRS and CDR2 YFSETQ. After removal of 4 bases from V and 7 bases from J, the junction contained 6 bases not matched to a gene. Here the CDR3 reads CASSLRTGDQPQHY. The CDR3 coding sequence is TGCGCCAGCAGCCTACGGACAGGGGACCAGCCCCAGCATTAT.

As to this clonotype: It may be a read error: a sequence one base away is much more abundant. V is TRBV4-1 and J is TRBJ1-1; D not resolved. The CDR3 extends over 14 amino acids. CDR1 and CDR2 (germline): MGHRA, YSYEKL. The DNA for the CDR3 is TGCGCCAGCAGCACGACGACACTGAACACTGAAGCTCTCTTT. It is translated as CASSTTTLNTEALF.

Many counts were recorded for this clonotype. CDR3 coding DNA: TGTGCCAGCAGTCCATTGACGATTGGCGAGCAGTACTTC. This sequence encodes CASSPLTIGEQYF. This chain links TRBV27 with TRBJ2-7; D is unclear. CDR1 MNHEY and CDR2 SMNVEV come from the germline V gene (reference sequence). The CDR3 covers 13 residues. V was trimmed by 5 bases and J by 6 bases, leaving 14 bases between them.

In DNA, the CDR3 is TGCGCCAGCAGCCAAGAGACCCGGACAAACTACGAGCAGTACTTC. Protein product: CASSQETRTNYEQYF. The V call is TRBV4-1, the J call TRBJ2-7, with D possibly matching TRBD1 (5 bases). Germline V gene data show CDR1 as MGHRA and CDR2 as YSYEKL. V shed 0 bases and J shed 3 bases, with 12 bases lying between them. CDR3 length equals 15 residues.

CDR3 DNA: TGTGCCAGCATACGGGCCACCACAGATACGCAGTATTTT. The encoded protein is CASIRATTDTQYF. The rearrangement uses TRBV2 and TRBJ2-3; no definite D call. The CDR3 loop spans 13 amino acids. The germline CDR1 and CDR2 sequences are SNHLY and FYNNEI. The germline V and J ends were trimmed by 7 bases and 2 bases, with 10 bases remaining between them.

The CDR3 sequence: CASTPDGLNSPLHF. Here the CDR3 DNA reads TGTGCCAGCACCCCGGACGGATTGAATTCACCCCTCCACTTT. The rearrangement uses TRBV5-5 and TRBJ1-6, with no clear D. Germline V gives CDR1 SGHKS, CDR2 YYEKEE (reference sequence). The CDR3 totals 14 residues. V dropped 6 bases and J dropped 7 bases, with 14 bases sitting between them.

A note on this clonotype: A junction end diverges from the germline sequence, so it may reflect a read error. This rearrangement joins TRBV6-6 to TRBJ2-7; 7 nucleotides match TRBD2. The CDR3 has 14 amino acids. In germline, CDR1 is MNHNY, CDR2 SVGAGI (reference sequence). CDR3: CATSYVAGVFEQYF. In DNA form, the CDR3 reads TGTGCCACCAGTTACGTGGCGGGAGTATTCGAGCAGTACTTC.

Ten or more counts support this clonotype. The chain uses TRBV28 and TRBJ1-5; the D gene is possibly TRBD1 (5 bases). Germline CDR1 reads MDHEN; CDR2 reads SYDVKM. V was trimmed by 6 bases and J by 0 bases, leaving 15 bases between them. The CDR3 spans 16 residues. Here the CDR3 DNA reads TGTGCCAGCAGCCCCCCCGACAGCAATAGCAATCAGCCCCAGCATTTT. This sequence encodes CASSPPDSNSNQPQHF.

This clonotype was picked up many times. The chain couples TRBV7-6 to TRBJ2-6; D is uncertain. CDR1 SGHVS and CDR2 FNYEAQ come from the germline V gene. Trimming shortened V by 4 bases and J by 0 bases, and 4 bases separated the two germline ends. The CDR3 totals 14 residues. The CDR3 reads CASSYNSGANVLTF. DNA for the CDR3: TGTGCCAGCAGCTACAACTCTGGGGCCAACGTCCTGACTTTC.